This TCR beta chain is from a study of control samples from healthy donors and cancer patients. The J segment lost 4 bases and the V segment lost 1 base, leaving 6 bases of the junction unmatched. The CDR3 covers 16 residues. CDR1 SGHDN and CDR2 FVKESK come from the germline V gene. Using immunoSEQ multiplex PCR, the repertoire was profiled, and TCRdb retains in-frame clones only, with some absent. Of 170,000 or so clones listed, under 95% are singletons. The receptor's source is a woman aged 18-29 years in good health. The J gene is TRBJ2-5, the V gene TRBV14; TRBD2 agrees at 10 bases. The sequenced material came from blood. The CDR3 loop is CASSQGLAGLRETQYF. The CDR3 DNA follows: TGTGCCAGCAGCCAAGGACTAGCGGGCCTTAGAGAGACCCAGTACTTC.